Listed below are T cell receptor beta chains from one sample, sequenced in a study of identical twins. TCRdb reprocessed the 5' RACE reads via MiXCR and lists one record per CDR3 protein. This sample carries 400,000 to 500,000 distinct CDR3 sequences, under 20% of them seen once, and the ten largest clones take 9% to 15%. What was sequenced was naive T cells sorted from blood. These receptors were obtained from a man aged 45 to 65 in good health. Both conserved end residues are part of each CDR3. Fields, in order: V gene, J gene, CDR3 protein.

V gene: TRBV27
J gene: TRBJ1-1
CDR3 protein: CASSYREPIRTGGVTEAFF

V gene: TRBV27
J gene: TRBJ2-7
CDR3 protein: CASSFSTSGGSEQYF

V gene: TRBV12-3/TRBV12-4
J gene: TRBJ2-7
CDR3 protein: CASSFGLGWEGAYEQYF

V gene: TRBV20-1
J gene: TRBJ1-2
CDR3 protein: CSARVGTGLNYGYTF

V gene: TRBV10-3
J gene: TRBJ2-2
CDR3 protein: CAIRTLAGVETGELFF

V gene: TRBV7-2
J gene: TRBJ1-1
CDR3 protein: CASSPRGGQNTEAFF

V gene: TRBV10-3
J gene: TRBJ2-3
CDR3 protein: CATKGVDTQYF

V gene: TRBV18
J gene: TRBJ2-2
CDR3 protein: CASSPGVTGELFF

V gene: TRBV6-5
J gene: TRBJ1-2
CDR3 protein: CASSYAGGEDGYTF

V gene: TRBV5-1
J gene: TRBJ2-7
CDR3 protein: CASSLGHTGAPSYEQYF

V gene: TRBV20-1
J gene: TRBJ2-7
CDR3 protein: CSAIPGTQTYEQYF

V gene: TRBV20-1
J gene: TRBJ2-6
CDR3 protein: CSARNPSGANVLTF

V gene: TRBV2
J gene: TRBJ2-1
CDR3 protein: CASSFSGPSYNEQFF

V gene: TRBV24-1
J gene: TRBJ2-1
CDR3 protein: CATSGLLSGRASYNEQFF

V gene: TRBV5-1
J gene: TRBJ2-5
CDR3 protein: CASSLGASSAETQYF

V gene: TRBV11-2
J gene: TRBJ2-3
CDR3 protein: CASSRRTTSGMGTDTQYF

V gene: TRBV2
J gene: TRBJ1-1
CDR3 protein: CASRRGQGVSVTEAFF

V gene: TRBV3-1
J gene: TRBJ2-5
CDR3 protein: CASSHTGTGGEYQYF

V gene: TRBV7-9
J gene: TRBJ2-1
CDR3 protein: CASSLGVGAPFNEQFF

V gene: TRBV3-1
J gene: TRBJ2-1
CDR3 protein: CASSQAGLAGGEQFF

V gene: TRBV20-1
J gene: TRBJ2-1
CDR3 protein: CSASPYGGASHEQFF

V gene: TRBV5-1
J gene: TRBJ2-7
CDR3 protein: CASSFGRGYYEQYF

V gene: TRBV20-1
J gene: TRBJ1-1
CDR3 protein: CSAPTVRGRGEAFF

V gene: TRBV3-1
J gene: TRBJ1-5
CDR3 protein: CASSPAGGNNQPQHF

V gene: TRBV28
J gene: TRBJ1-2
CDR3 protein: CASRAPWGYYGYTF

V gene: TRBV19
J gene: TRBJ2-6
CDR3 protein: CASSIPGGGANVLTF

V gene: TRBV6-5
J gene: TRBJ2-1
CDR3 protein: CASSLLEGSYNEQFF

V gene: TRBV5-1
J gene: TRBJ2-3
CDR3 protein: CASSLERDRDTQYF

V gene: TRBV6-5
J gene: TRBJ1-5
CDR3 protein: CASSYGGRDQPQHF

V gene: TRBV20-1
J gene: TRBJ2-2
CDR3 protein: CSARVGGTGELFF

V gene: TRBV4-3
J gene: TRBJ2-1
CDR3 protein: CASSQPGLAGDRNEQFF

V gene: TRBV29-1
J gene: TRBJ2-1
CDR3 protein: CSVGGTTDWDGQFF